The clone carrying this TCR beta chain was detected a few times. These data come from a study of patients and donors after allogeneic stem cell transplantation. The CDR3 totals 16 residues. The germline V gene has CDR1 SGDLS and CDR2 YYNGEE. V lost 7 bases, J lost 0 bases, and 5 bases stayed unmatched. TCRdb re-derived calls from the RT-PCR reads in MiXCR, one entry per CDR3 protein. This sample has about 150,000 distinct CDR3 sequences, with approximately 37% found just once. Sequences were obtained from blood, either unsorted or a sorted T cell fraction (not recorded which). The chain employs TRBV9 and TRBJ2-3; 13 bases are shared with TRBD2. This receptor was taken from a human donor who was either an allogeneic HSCT recipient or a stem cell or donor lymphocyte infusion donor (not recorded which). It is not recorded whose cells these are; they may come from a transplant donor. The CDR3 nucleotides are TGTGCCAGCGGGTCGGGACTAGCGGGAAGCACAGATACGCAGTATTTT. Protein product: CASGSGLAGSTDTQYF.